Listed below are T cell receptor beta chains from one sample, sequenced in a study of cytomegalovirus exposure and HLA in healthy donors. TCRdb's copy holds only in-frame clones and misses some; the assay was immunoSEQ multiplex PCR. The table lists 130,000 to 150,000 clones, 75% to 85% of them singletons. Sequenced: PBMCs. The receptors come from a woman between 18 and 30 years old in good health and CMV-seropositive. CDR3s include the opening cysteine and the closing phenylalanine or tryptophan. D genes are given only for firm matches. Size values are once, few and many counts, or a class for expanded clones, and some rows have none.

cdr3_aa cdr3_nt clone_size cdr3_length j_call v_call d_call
CASSVGGWGPGGKETQYF TGTGCCAGCAGCGTAGGTGGATGGGGTCCGGGAGGAAAAGAGACCCAGTACTTC . 18 TRBJ2-5 TRBV9 TRBD2
CASRDRTGRARSADTQYF TGCGCCAGCCGAGACCGGACAGGGAGGGCTCGATCAGCAGATACGCAGTATTTT . 18 TRBJ2-3 TRBV10-1 .
CASSGQGGYTEAFF TGTGCCAGCAGTGGACAGGGGGGGTACACTGAAGCTTTCTTT . 14 TRBJ1-1 TRBV6-5 TRBD1
CASSQELRDTDTQYF TGTGCCAGCAGCCAAGAACTCCGGGACACAGATACGCAGTATTTT . 15 TRBJ2-3 TRBV4-2 .
CASSPLSGQGIGNTIYF TGTGCCAGCAGTCCTCTCTCGGGACAGGGGATTGGAAACACCATATATTTT . 17 TRBJ1-3 TRBV28 TRBD1
CASSVAPGQSSYEQYF TGTGCCAGCAGCGTCGCTCCGGGACAGAGCTCCTACGAGCAGTACTTC . 16 TRBJ2-7 TRBV9 TRBD1
CASSKRAGGGNTIYF TGTGCCAGCAGCAAAAGGGCAGGGGGTGGAAACACCATATATTTT . 15 TRBJ1-3 TRBV21-1 .
CAWTSGGRSTDTQYF TGTGCCTGGACTAGCGGGGGGCGTAGCACAGATACGCAGTATTTT . 15 TRBJ2-3 TRBV30 TRBD2
CASSDVAGGRIEGQETQYF TGTGCCAGCAGTGACGTAGCGGGGGGGCGGATTGAGGGCCAAGAGACCCAGTACTTC . 19 TRBJ2-5 TRBV2 TRBD2
CASSFTHRSNSPLHF TGTGCCAGCAGTTTTACCCACAGGAGCAATTCACCCCTCCACTTT . 15 TRBJ1-6 TRBV28 .
CASSLDPAVSYEQYF TGCGCCAGCAGCTTGGATCCAGCGGTCTCCTACGAGCAGTACTTC . 15 TRBJ2-7 TRBV5-1 .
CASSLTTSEQYF TGTGCCAGCAGTTTGACAACGAGCGAGCAGTACTTC . 12 TRBJ2-7 TRBV14 .
CASSQDQEGASRIEAFF TGCGCCAGCAGCCAAGATCAGGAGGGGGCGTCCCGAATTGAAGCTTTCTTT . 17 TRBJ1-1 TRBV4-3 TRBD1
CASSDLAGTDTQYF TGTGCCAGCAGTGATTTAGCGGGCACAGATACGCAGTATTTT . 14 TRBJ2-3 TRBV6-4 .
CASSVGGQGRLNEQFF TGTGCCAGCAGCGTAGGAGGACAGGGAAGGCTAAATGAGCAGTTCTTC . 16 TRBJ2-1 TRBV9 TRBD1
CSVDRLAGKETQYF TGCAGCGTTGACAGACTAGCGGGGAAAGAGACCCAGTACTTC . 14 TRBJ2-5 TRBV29-1 TRBD2
CASSPPLGGDYGYTF TGTGCCAGCAGCCCCCCCCTAGGGGGCGACTATGGCTACACCTTC once 15 TRBJ1-2 TRBV7-9 TRBD1
CASSLRGPGSGGNTIYF TGTGCCAGCAGTTTAAGGGGGCCCGGATCCGGGGGAAACACCATATATTTT few 17 TRBJ1-3 TRBV27 TRBD1
CASSPPGLAGGRDTQYF TGCGCCAGCAGCCCCCCCGGACTAGCGGGGGGAAGAGATACGCAGTATTTT . 17 TRBJ2-3 TRBV5-1 TRBD2
CASSEWPENQPQHF TGTGCCAGCAGTGAATGGCCAGAAAATCAGCCCCAGCATTTT . 14 TRBJ1-5 TRBV2 .
CASRYGRNTEAFF TGTGCCAGCAGGTACGGGAGAAACACTGAAGCTTTCTTT few 13 TRBJ1-1 TRBV7-2 .
CASSSGGTVNTGELFF TGTGCCAGCAGCTCGGGGGGGACAGTGAACACCGGGGAGCTGTTTTTT . 16 TRBJ2-2 TRBV5-4 .
CASSESGVDTEAFF TGCGCCAGCAGTGAGTCAGGGGTGGACACTGAAGCTTTCTTT . 14 TRBJ1-1 TRBV10-1 .